One sample yielded the 26 T cell receptor beta chains listed below, sequenced in a study of CD8 T cells in ankylosing spondylitis. TCRdb used MiXCR to reprocess the 5' RACE reads, holding one entry per CDR3 protein. The data contain hundreds of thousands of distinct CDR3 sequences, about 20% of them seen just once; the ten biggest clones take up around 13%. Sample: blood, either unsorted or a sorted T cell fraction (not recorded which). All receptors come from a male donor with ankylosing spondylitis or in good health (not recorded which).

This clonotype was seen a handful of times. The rearrangement joins TRBV12-3 or TRBV12-4 to TRBJ1-2; D is ambiguous. V was shortened by 11 bases and J by 3 bases, with 13 bases between the two germline ends. The CDR3 is 12 amino acids. The CDR3 DNA is TGTGCCCTACGAGCGGCGGACTATGGCTACACCTTC. It is translated as CALRAADYGYTF.

CDR3 region: CASSLATLNTGELFF. In DNA form, the CDR3 reads TGTGCCAGCAGCTTAGCGACTCTTAACACCGGGGAGCTGTTTTTT. The V gene is TRBV7-8, the J gene TRBJ2-2, with D unresolved. The CDR3 is made up of 15 amino acids. From germline, CDR1 is SGHVS and CDR2 FQNEAQ. The V end lost 0 bases, the J end lost 2 bases, and 7 bases lay between the germline ends.

This clonotype appeared a few times. This chain links TRBV7-8 with TRBJ2-7, with D perhaps matching TRBD1 (5 bases). Trimming removed 1 base at V and 3 bases at J, with 10 bases between. Looked up from germline, CDR1 is SGHVS and CDR2 is FQNEAQ. There are 14 residues in the CDR3. CDR3 region: CASSLGRAYYEQYF. CDR3 nucleotide sequence: TGTGCCAGCAGCTTAGGCAGGGCCTACTACGAGCAGTACTTC.

V usage is TRBV12-3 or TRBV12-4 and J usage is TRBJ2-3; no firm D call. The length of the CDR3 is 12 residues. V was cut by 4 bases and J by 2 bases, with 4 bases left in between. CDR3 in DNA: TGTGCCAGCAGTTACAACACAGATACGCAGTATTTT. Its translation is CASSYNTDTQYF.

This chain links TRBV7-9 with TRBJ2-7; D may be TRBD2 (6 bases). V was cut by 1 base and J by 6 bases, with 10 bases left in between. This CDR3 has 13 residues. In germline, CDR1 is SEHNR, CDR2 FQNEAQ (reference sequence). CDR3 in DNA: TGTGCCAGCAGCTTAGTGGGAGGAAGCGAGCAGTACTTC. Translation: CASSLVGGSEQYF.

The V gene is TRBV11-1, the J gene TRBJ2-3, with a tentative D call TRBD1 (6 bases). The V end lost 0 bases, the J end lost 5 bases, and 12 bases lay between the germline ends. Germline CDR1 SGHAT, CDR2 FQDESV (reference sequence). This CDR3 region has 15 residues. The CDR3 DNA is TGTGCCAGCAGCTTAGCCGGACCGACAGGAGATACGCAGTATTTT. Its translation: CASSLAGPTGDTQYF.

The chain carries TRBV11-2 and TRBJ2-1; D call uncertain. Germline V CDR1 and CDR2: SGHAT, FQNNGV. The CDR3 has 12 residues. The V and J ends lost 1 base and 9 bases respectively, with 7 bases between them. DNA for the CDR3: TGTGCCAGCAGCTTAGCACTCGTTGAGCAGTTCTTC. This translates into CASSLALVEQFF.

This sequence joins TRBV4-2 and TRBJ2-6; 10 positions agree with TRBD2. CDR3 length: 18 amino acids. Looked up from germline, CDR1 is LGHNA and CDR2 is YNFKEQ. V dropped 4 bases and J dropped 0; count of bases not matched to a gene: 6. The CDR3 here is CASSPLAGVGSGANVLTF. The CDR3 nucleotides read TGTGCCAGCAGCCCCCTAGCGGGGGTGGGCTCTGGGGCCAACGTCCTGACTTTC.

The chain is built from TRBV29-1 and TRBJ2-2; D gene uncertain. Trimming took 2 bases from V and 1 from J, leaving 5 bases between them. The CDR3 spans 13 residues. Germline-derived CDR1 and CDR2 are SQVTM and ANQGSEA. The CDR3 DNA reads TGCAGCGTTGAACTCTTGAACACCGGGGAGCTGTTTTTT. Amino acids: CSVELLNTGELFF.

The rearrangement links TRBV12-3 or TRBV12-4 to TRBJ1-4; TRBD1 aligns across 7 bases. This CDR3 is built from 15 residues. Trimming took 2 bases from V and 6 from J; bases not matched to a gene: 6. CDR3 amino acids: CASSLIIGGDEKLFF. The CDR3, as DNA: TGTGCCAGCAGTTTAATCATAGGGGGCGATGAAAAACTGTTTTTT.

This clonotype was seen a few times. The chain employs TRBV12-3 or TRBV12-4 and TRBJ2-2; D possibly matches TRBD1 or TRBD2 (5 bases each). V was shortened by 7 bases and J by 0 bases, with 12 bases between the two germline ends. CDR3 size: 15 residues. CDR3 DNA: TGTGCCAGCAACCGGGACGGCACGAACACCGGGGAGCTGTTTTTT. Translating gives CASNRDGTNTGELFF.

The gene calls are TRBV10-3 and TRBJ1-6; a possible D gene is TRBD1 (6 bases). CDR3 length equals 15 residues. Trimming removed 5 bases at V and 5 bases at J, with 13 bases between. Germline loops: CDR1 ENHRY, CDR2 SYGVKD. In nucleotides, the CDR3 is TGTGCCATCAGTCCTCGGACAGAGGATAATTCACCCCTCCACTTT. This codes for CAISPRTEDNSPLHF.

This clonotype was observed a handful of times. The rearrangement joins TRBV12-3 or TRBV12-4 to TRBJ1-5; D might be TRBD1 (5 bases). This CDR3 region has 15 residues. Trimming pared 3 bases from V and 5 bases from J, leaving 14 bases between. The CDR3 bases are TGTGCCAGCAGTTTGGGGACCGGAGGGGATCAGCCCCAGCATTTT. It translates to CASSLGTGGDQPQHF.

CDR3 in amino acids: CASSFLIWTSGGQTGELFF. The CDR3 region has the DNA TGTGCCAGCAGTTTTCTAATCTGGACTAGCGGGGGGCAAACCGGGGAGCTGTTTTTT. This sequence joins TRBV3-1 and TRBJ2-2; TRBD2 aligns across 14 bases. The CDR3 is 19 amino acids. Germline values: CDR1 LGHDT, CDR2 YNNKEL (reference sequence). V dropped 6 bases and J dropped 5; count of bases not matched to a gene: 14.

This chain uses TRBV2 with TRBJ2-1; 7 nucleotides align to TRBD1. The CDR3 has 12 amino acids. V trimming: 6 bases; J trimming: 10 bases; junction bases outside the gene matches: 6. Looked up from germline, CDR1 is SNHLY and CDR2 is FYNNEI. CDR3 in DNA: TGTGCCAGCAGCGTACAGGGGCCCGAGCAGTTCTTC. Its protein is CASSVQGPEQFF.

A few counts support this clonotype. The chain has TRBV19 and TRBJ2-1, with D possibly being TRBD2 (5 bases). Germline V gene sequence: CDR1 LNHDA, CDR2 SQIVND (reference sequence). Deletions cut 9 bases from V and 2 bases from J, with 14 bases between. This CDR3 is built from 14 residues. CDR3 nucleotide sequence: TGTGCCAGCGGCGACCCGGGAACCTACAATGAGCAGTTCTTC. This gives the protein CASGDPGTYNEQFF.

This chain uses TRBV6-2 or TRBV6-3 with TRBJ2-1, with 7 bases that match TRBD1. The V and J ends lost 7 bases and 7 bases, in that order; junction bases with no gene match: 13. The CDR3 has 15 residues. The germline gives CDR1 MNHEY, CDR2 SVGEGT. The CDR3, as DNA: TGTGCCAGCACCTATGTCACAGGGGCCCTAAATGAGCAGTTCTTC. Encoded protein: CASTYVTGALNEQFF.

This chain uses TRBV12-3 or TRBV12-4 with TRBJ2-3, with D possibly being TRBD2 (7 bases). This CDR3 has 15 amino acids. The V and J ends lost 7 bases and 2 bases respectively, with 16 bases between them. The CDR3 loop is CASTLLGGATDTQYF. DNA for the CDR3: TGTGCCAGCACACTCTTAGGGGGGGCCACAGATACGCAGTATTTT.

In its sample, this clonotype was seen a few times. The chain employs TRBV12-3 or TRBV12-4 and TRBJ1-5, with D perhaps matching TRBD1 (5 bases). V was cut by 6 bases and J by 3 bases, with 12 bases left in between. There are 14 residues in the CDR3. This CDR3 is CASSLWGPNQPQHF. Here the CDR3 DNA reads TGTGCCAGCAGCTTATGGGGACCCAATCAGCCCCAGCATTTT.

This clonotype has just one count. The chain employs TRBV11-1 and TRBJ2-2; D gene uncertain. Germline loops: CDR1 SGHAT, CDR2 FQDESV (reference sequence). The CDR3 runs to 12 residues. Trimming left V 7 bases short and J 7 bases short, with 10 bases between. The CDR3 reads CASTLDHGELFF. The CDR3 DNA sequence: TGTGCCAGCACCTTGGATCACGGGGAGCTGTTTTTT.

This clonotype was counted a few times. The V call is TRBV29-1, the J call TRBJ2-7; D perhaps matches TRBD1 (6 bases). This CDR3 has 11 amino acids. Germline V lookup: CDR1 SQVTM, CDR2 ANQGSEA. The ends were cut back, 7 bases at V and 6 bases at J, with 13 bases in the middle. The CDR3 is CSALQGTEQYF. As DNA, the CDR3 is TGCAGCGCATTACAGGGAACCGAGCAGTACTTC.

The chain has TRBV5-4 and TRBJ2-5, with 12 bases lining up with TRBD1. The CDR3 consists of 17 residues. V trimming: 4 bases; J trimming: 4 bases; junction bases outside the gene matches: 11. Germline assignment: CDR1 SGHNT and CDR2 YYREEE (reference sequence). CDR3 sequence: CASSLTTGTGGRETQYF. CDR3 DNA: TGTGCCAGCAGCCTCACGACCGGGACAGGGGGCAGAGAGACCCAGTACTTC.

The chain uses TRBV20-1 and TRBJ2-7, with 7 positions matching TRBD2. This CDR3 comprises 14 residues. Germline V CDR1 and CDR2: DFQATT, SNEGSKA (reference sequence). After removal of 2 bases from V and 0 bases from J, the junction contained 4 bases not matched to a gene. The CDR3 reads CSARLVAGSYEQYF. The CDR3 DNA reads TGCAGTGCTAGATTGGTAGCGGGCTCCTACGAGCAGTACTTC.

A few counts support this clonotype. This sequence joins TRBV7-8 and TRBJ1-5; the D gene is possibly TRBD1 (5 bases). The length of the CDR3 is 18 residues. V lost 5 bases, J lost 0 bases, and 20 bases lay in between. The V gene's germline CDR1 is SGHVS and CDR2 FQNEAQ. In DNA form, the CDR3 reads TGTGCCAGCAGCCTTATAACTACAGGAATTAATAGCAATCAGCCCCAGCATTTT. Translation gives CASSLITTGINSNQPQHF.

The CDR3 loop reads CASSTLEARLFF. CDR3 sequence (DNA): TGTGCCAGCAGCACGTTAGAAGCGCGGCTGTTTTTT. V is TRBV14 and J is TRBJ1-4; unclear D gene. This CDR3 has 12 residues. Germline values: CDR1 SGHDN, CDR2 FVKESK. Trimming pared 5 bases from V and 14 bases from J, leaving 15 bases between.

The sample holds a few counts of this clonotype. The rearrangement joins TRBV6-5 to TRBJ2-1; TRBD1 is a possible D gene (5 bases). The CDR3 runs 13 residues. Trimming removed 2 bases at V and 9 bases at J, with 11 bases between. Germline loops: CDR1 MNHEY, CDR2 SVGAGI. The CDR3, as DNA: TGTGCCAGCAGTTACGTCCAGGGAAGTGAGCAGTTCTTC. Translation gives CASSYVQGSEQFF.